In this sample, the clone carrying this T cell receptor (beta chain) turned up many times. Its specificity is not known. The entry originates in a study of blood T cells in healthy people across ages. Study observations and caveats: Diversity was higher, and naive CD4+ cells more numerous, in long-lived donors than in aged donors.

The second PCR ran roughly 7 to 11 cycles with a sample-barcoded 5' primer and J-beta primers. TCRdb recomputed calls from the 5' RACE reads with MiXCR, one row per CDR3 protein. This table has more than 700,000 distinct CDR3 sequences, around 45% appearing once. This CDR3 comprises 16 residues. The V segment lost 4 bases and the J segment 8 bases; nucleotides outside the gene matches: 10. Germline lookup yields CDR1 SGHDT and CDR2 YYEEEE. The TCR originated in a man at least 80 years old in good health. Sample: blood. The chain uses TRBV5-6 and TRBJ2-1, with 12 bases identical to TRBD2. CDR3 nucleotide sequence: TGTGCCAGCAGCCGCCCTAGCGGGAGGGCCGGCGATGAGCAGTTCTTC. Amino acid sequence: CASSRPSGRAGDEQFF.